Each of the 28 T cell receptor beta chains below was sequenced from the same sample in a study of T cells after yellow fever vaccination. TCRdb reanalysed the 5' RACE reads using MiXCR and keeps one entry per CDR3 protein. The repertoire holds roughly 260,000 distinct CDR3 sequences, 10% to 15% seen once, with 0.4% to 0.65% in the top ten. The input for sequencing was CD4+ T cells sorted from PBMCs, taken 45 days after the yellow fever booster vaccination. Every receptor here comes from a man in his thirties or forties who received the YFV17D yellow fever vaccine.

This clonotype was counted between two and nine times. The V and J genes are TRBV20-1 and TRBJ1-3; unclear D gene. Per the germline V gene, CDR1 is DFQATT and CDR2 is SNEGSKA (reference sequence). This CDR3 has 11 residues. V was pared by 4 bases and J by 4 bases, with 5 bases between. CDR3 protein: CSAIFGNTIYF. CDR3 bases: TGCAGTGCTATATTCGGAAACACCATATATTTT.

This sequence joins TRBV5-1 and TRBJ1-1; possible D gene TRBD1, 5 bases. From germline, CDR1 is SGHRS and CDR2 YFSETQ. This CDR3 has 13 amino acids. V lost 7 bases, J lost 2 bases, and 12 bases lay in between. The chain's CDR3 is CASGWGVNTEAFF. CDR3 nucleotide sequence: TGCGCCAGCGGGTGGGGCGTTAACACTGAAGCTTTCTTT.

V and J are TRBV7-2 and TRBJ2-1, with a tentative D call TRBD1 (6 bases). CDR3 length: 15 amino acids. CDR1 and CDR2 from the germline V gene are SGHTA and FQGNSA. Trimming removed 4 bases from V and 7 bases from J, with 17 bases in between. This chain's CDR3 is CASSSSHGQRNEQFF. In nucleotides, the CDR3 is TGTGCCAGCAGCTCGAGCCATGGACAGCGGAATGAGCAGTTCTTC.

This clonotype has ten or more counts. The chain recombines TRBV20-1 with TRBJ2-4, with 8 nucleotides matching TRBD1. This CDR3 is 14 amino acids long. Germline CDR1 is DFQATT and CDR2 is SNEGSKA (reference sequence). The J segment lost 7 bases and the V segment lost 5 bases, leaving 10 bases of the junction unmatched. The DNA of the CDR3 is TGCAGTGCTTCGACTCGGACAGGGCTGAACATTCAGTACTTC. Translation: CSASTRTGLNIQYF.

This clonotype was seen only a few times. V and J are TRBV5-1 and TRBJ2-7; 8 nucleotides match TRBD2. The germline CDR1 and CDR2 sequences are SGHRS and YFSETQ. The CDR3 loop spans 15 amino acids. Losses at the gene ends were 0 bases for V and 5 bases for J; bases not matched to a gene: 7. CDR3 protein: CASSLASGSRNEQYF. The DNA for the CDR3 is TGCGCCAGCAGCTTGGCCAGCGGGAGCAGGAACGAGCAGTACTTC.

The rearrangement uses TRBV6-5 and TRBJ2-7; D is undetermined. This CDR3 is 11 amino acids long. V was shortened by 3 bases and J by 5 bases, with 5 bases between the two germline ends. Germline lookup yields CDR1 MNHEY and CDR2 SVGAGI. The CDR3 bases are TGTGCCAGCAGTTATCTGGACGAGCAGTACTTC. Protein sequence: CASSYLDEQYF.

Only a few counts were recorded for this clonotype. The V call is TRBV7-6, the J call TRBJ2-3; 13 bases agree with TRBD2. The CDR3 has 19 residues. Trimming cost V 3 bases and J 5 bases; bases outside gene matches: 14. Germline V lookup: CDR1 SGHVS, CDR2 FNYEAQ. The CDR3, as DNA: TGTGCCAGCAGCTTGGGACTAGCGGGGCTCCAAAACGGGGAAGATACGCAGTATTTT. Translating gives CASSLGLAGLQNGEDTQYF.

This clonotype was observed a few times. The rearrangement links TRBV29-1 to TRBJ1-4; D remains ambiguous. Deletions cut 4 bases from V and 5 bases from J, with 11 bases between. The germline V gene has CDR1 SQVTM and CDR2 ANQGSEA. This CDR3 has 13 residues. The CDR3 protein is CSVGSYPNEKLFF. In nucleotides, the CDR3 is TGCAGCGTTGGGAGTTACCCGAATGAAAAACTGTTTTTT.

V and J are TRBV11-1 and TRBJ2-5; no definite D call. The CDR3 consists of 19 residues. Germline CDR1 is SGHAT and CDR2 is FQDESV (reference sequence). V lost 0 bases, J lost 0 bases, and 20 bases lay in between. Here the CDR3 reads CASSLAYRRAERHQETQYF. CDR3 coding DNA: TGTGCCAGCAGCTTAGCCTACCGCCGGGCGGAACGTCACCAAGAGACCCAGTACTTC.

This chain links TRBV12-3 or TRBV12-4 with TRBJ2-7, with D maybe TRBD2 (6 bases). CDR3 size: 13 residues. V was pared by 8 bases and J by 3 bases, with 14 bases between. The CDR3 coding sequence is TGTGCCAGCGGACTGGGGGGTCTCTACGAGCAGTACTTC. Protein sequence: CASGLGGLYEQYF.

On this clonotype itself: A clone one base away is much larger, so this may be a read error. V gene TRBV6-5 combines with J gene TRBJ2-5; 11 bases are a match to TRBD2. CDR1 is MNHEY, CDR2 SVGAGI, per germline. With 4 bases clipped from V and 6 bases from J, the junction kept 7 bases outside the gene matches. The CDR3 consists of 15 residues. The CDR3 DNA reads TGTGCCAGCAGTTCCCAGACTAGCGGGACCAAGACCCAGTACTTC. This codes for CASSSQTSGTKTQYF.

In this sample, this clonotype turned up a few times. CDR3 in amino acids: CSFPRGSEQFF. Here the CDR3 DNA reads TGCAGCTTCCCCCGTGGGAGTGAGCAGTTCTTC. The chain uses TRBV29-1 and TRBJ2-1, with D perhaps matching TRBD2 (5 bases). The CDR3 covers 11 residues. Between the trimmed V and J ends, which lost 8 bases and 9 bases, there was a span of 14 bases. CDR1 is SQVTM and CDR2 is ANQGSEA in the germline V gene.

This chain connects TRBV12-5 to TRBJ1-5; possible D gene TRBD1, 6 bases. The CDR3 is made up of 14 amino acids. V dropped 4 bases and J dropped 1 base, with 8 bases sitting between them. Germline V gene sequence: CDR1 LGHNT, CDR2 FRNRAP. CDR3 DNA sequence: TGTGCTAGTGGTTCCGGACAGAGCAATCAGCCCCAGCATTTT. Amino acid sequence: CASGSGQSNQPQHF.

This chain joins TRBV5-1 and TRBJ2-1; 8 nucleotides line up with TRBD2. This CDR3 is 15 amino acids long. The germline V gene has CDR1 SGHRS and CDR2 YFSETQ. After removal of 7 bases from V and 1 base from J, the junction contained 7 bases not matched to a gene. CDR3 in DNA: TGCGCCAGCCGAAGCGGGAGCATATCCTACAATGAGCAGTTCTTC. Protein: CASRSGSISYNEQFF.

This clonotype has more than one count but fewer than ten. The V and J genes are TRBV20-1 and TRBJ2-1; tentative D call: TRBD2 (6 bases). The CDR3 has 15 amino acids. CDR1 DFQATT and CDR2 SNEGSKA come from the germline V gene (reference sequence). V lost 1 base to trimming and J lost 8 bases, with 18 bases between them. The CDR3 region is CSARGTAGLWDEQFF. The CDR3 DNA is TGCAGTGCTAGAGGGACGGCGGGGCTATGGGATGAGCAGTTCTTC.

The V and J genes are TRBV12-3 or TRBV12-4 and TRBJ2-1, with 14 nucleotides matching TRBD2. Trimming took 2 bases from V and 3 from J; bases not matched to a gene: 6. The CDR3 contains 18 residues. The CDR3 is CASSLLGLAGGYYNEQFF. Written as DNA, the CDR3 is TGTGCCAGCAGTTTACTTGGACTAGCGGGAGGTTACTACAATGAGCAGTTCTTC.

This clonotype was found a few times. The CDR3 nucleotides are TGTGCCAGCTCACCACTTCGAAGTTCAGGGTCCGGAAACACTGAAGCTTTCTTT. Its translation: CASSPLRSSGSGNTEAFF. The chain combines TRBV18 with TRBJ1-1, with TRBD1 as a possible D gene (5 bases). The CDR3 is made up of 18 amino acids. From germline, CDR1 is KGHSH and CDR2 LQKENI. Between the trimmed V and J ends, which lost 1 base and 2 bases, there was a span of 20 bases.

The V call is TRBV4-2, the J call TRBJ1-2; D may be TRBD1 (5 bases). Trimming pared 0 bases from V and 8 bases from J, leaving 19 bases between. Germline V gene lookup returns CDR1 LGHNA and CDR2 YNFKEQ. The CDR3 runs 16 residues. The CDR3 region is CASSQDLQVLIGGYTF. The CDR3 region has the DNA TGTGCCAGCAGCCAAGATCTACAGGTTTTAATTGGAGGCTACACCTTC.

CDR3 bases: TGTGCCAGCAGCTTTTACGCGGGAGCAACAGATACGCAGTATTTT. It is translated as CASSFYAGATDTQYF. The V gene is TRBV7-2, the J gene TRBJ2-3; 7 bases line up with TRBD2. The CDR3 is made up of 15 amino acids. V lost 3 bases to trimming and J lost 3 bases; unmatched junction nucleotides: 6. Looked up from germline, CDR1 is SGHTA and CDR2 is FQGNSA.

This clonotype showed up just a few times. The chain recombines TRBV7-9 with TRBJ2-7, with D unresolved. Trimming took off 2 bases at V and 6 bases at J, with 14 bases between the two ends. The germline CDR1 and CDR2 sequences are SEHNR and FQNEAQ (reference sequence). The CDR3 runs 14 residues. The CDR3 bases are TGTGCCAGCAGCTTAAGAAAGACTGCTGGCGAGCAGTACTTC. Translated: CASSLRKTAGEQYF.

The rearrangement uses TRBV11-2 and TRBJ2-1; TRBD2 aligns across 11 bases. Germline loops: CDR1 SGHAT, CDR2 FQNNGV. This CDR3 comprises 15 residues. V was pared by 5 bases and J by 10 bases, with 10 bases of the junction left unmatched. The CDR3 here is CASSQGTSGRGEQFF. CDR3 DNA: TGTGCCAGCAGCCAGGGGACTAGCGGCCGGGGCGAGCAGTTCTTC.

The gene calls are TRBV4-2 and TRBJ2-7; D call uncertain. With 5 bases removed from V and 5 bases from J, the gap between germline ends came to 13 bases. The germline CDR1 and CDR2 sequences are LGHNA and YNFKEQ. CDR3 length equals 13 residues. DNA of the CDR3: TGTGCCAGCAGCTCTCTCTTTTTGGACGAGCAGTACTTC. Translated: CASSSLFLDEQYF.

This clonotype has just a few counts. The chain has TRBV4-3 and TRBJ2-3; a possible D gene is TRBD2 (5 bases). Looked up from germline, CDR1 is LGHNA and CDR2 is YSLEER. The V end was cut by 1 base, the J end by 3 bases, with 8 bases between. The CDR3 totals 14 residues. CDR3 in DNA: TGCGCCAGCAGCCAAGGGGAGCTAACAGATACGCAGTATTTT. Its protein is CASSQGELTDTQYF.

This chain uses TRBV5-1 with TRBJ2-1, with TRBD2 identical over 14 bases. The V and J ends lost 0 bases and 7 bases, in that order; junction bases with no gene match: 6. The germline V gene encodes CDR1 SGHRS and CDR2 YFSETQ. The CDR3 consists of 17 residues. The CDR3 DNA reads TGCGCCAGCAGCTTGGGACTAGCGGGAGGGCCTAGAAATGAGCAGTTCTTC. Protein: CASSLGLAGGPRNEQFF.

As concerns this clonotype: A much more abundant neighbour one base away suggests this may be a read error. CDR3 sequence reads: CASSFIGTTYGYTF. CDR3 in DNA: TGTGCCAGCAGTTTTATAGGGACTACCTATGGCTACACCTTC. The rearrangement links TRBV12-3 or TRBV12-4 to TRBJ1-2, with a possible D match to TRBD1 (5 bases). V dropped 3 bases and J dropped 4 bases, with 12 bases sitting between them. The CDR3 runs 14 residues.

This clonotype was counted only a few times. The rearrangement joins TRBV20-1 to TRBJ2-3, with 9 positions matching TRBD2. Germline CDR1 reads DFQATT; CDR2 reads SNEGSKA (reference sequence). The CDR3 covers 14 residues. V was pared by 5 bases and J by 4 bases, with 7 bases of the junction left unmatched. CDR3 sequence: CSAPLAGAADTQYF. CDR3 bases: TGCAGTGCTCCCTTAGCGGGAGCCGCAGATACGCAGTATTTT.

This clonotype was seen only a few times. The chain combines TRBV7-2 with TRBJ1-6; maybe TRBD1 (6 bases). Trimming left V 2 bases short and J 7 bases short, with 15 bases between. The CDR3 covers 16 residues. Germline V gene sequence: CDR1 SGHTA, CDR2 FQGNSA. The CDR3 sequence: CASSLSAGARNSPLHF. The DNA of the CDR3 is TGTGCCAGCAGCTTAAGTGCGGGGGCGCGCAATTCACCCCTCCACTTT.

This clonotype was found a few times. CDR3 nucleotides: TGCAGTGCAGGGGGTGGGACAGGGGTATCTGGTGAGCAGTTCTTC. This sequence encodes CSAGGGTGVSGEQFF. The rearrangement uses TRBV20-1 and TRBJ2-1; 10 bases align to TRBD1. Trimming took 6 bases from V and 9 from J; bases not matched to a gene: 14. Per germline, CDR1 DFQATT and CDR2 SNEGSKA (reference sequence). The CDR3 has 15 residues.